These 10 T cell receptor beta chains share one sample of origin, sequenced in a study of blood T cell repertoires in COVID-19. Produced via immunoSEQ multiplex PCR; TCRdb's table is partial and in-frame only. Of around 55,000 clones listed, 80% to 90% were seen once; the top ten hold roughly 1.4%. Sequenced input: peripheral blood. The receptors were sampled from a man aged 60 to 75 with acute or convalescent COVID-19.

This chain joins TRBV28 and TRBJ2-3, with 10 bases aligning to TRBD2. The CDR3 spans 15 residues. From germline, CDR1 is MDHEN and CDR2 SYDVKM. The V gene end was trimmed by 3 bases and the J gene end by 3 bases; junction bases not matched to a gene: 3. CDR3: CASSFQLAGTDTQYF. CDR3 sequence (DNA): TGTGCCAGCAGTTTCCAACTAGCGGGAACAGATACGCAGTATTTT.

The chain couples TRBV9 to TRBJ1-1; D remains ambiguous. The CDR3 has 14 amino acids. The germline V and J ends were trimmed by 0 bases and 1 base, with 7 bases remaining between them. CDR1 SGDLS and CDR2 YYNGEE come from the germline V gene. The CDR3 DNA follows: TGTGCCAGCAGCGTAGATGGAGGGAACACTGAAGCTTTCTTT. This encodes CASSVDGGNTEAFF.

The chain has TRBV6-5 and TRBJ1-6; D may be TRBD1 (5 bases). Trimming pared 7 bases from V and 5 bases from J, leaving 12 bases between. Germline loops: CDR1 MNHEY, CDR2 SVGAGI. The CDR3 spans 14 residues. CDR3 sequence: CASIGTPDNSPLHF. CDR3 DNA sequence: TGTGCCAGCATTGGGACTCCTGATAATTCACCCCTCCACTTT.

This chain uses TRBV6-2 or TRBV6-3 with TRBJ2-7, with D perhaps TRBD2 (6 bases). V was pared by 2 bases and J by 7 bases, with 15 bases between. This CDR3 spans 14 amino acids. Germline V lookup: CDR1 MNHEY, CDR2 SVGEGT. The CDR3 coding sequence is TGTGCCAGCAGTTACGGACTACCGCAGCAGGAGCAGTACTTC. This encodes CASSYGLPQQEQYF.

The chain carries TRBV2 and TRBJ1-1, with 11 positions matching TRBD1. The CDR3 consists of 15 residues. Looked up from germline, CDR1 is SNHLY and CDR2 is FYNNEI. Trimming cost V 6 bases and J 5 bases; bases outside gene matches: 8. CDR3 region: CASRREGQGETEAFF. The CDR3 DNA follows: TGTGCCAGCAGGAGGGAGGGACAGGGGGAGACTGAAGCTTTCTTT.

The chain links TRBV28 to TRBJ1-1; D might be TRBD1 (5 bases). V was trimmed by 6 bases and J by 5 bases, leaving 10 bases between them. Germline CDR1 and CDR2: MDHEN and SYDVKM. The CDR3 runs to 12 residues. In DNA form, the CDR3 reads TGTGCCAGCAGCCGCCGGGGGACTGAAGCTTTCTTT. This gives the protein CASSRRGTEAFF.

The chain is built from TRBV19 and TRBJ2-3; 9 bases agree with TRBD1. The CDR3 sequence is 16 residues long. V gave up 6 bases and J gave up 2 bases; unmatched junction bases: 9. CDR1 is LNHDA, CDR2 SQIVND, per germline (reference sequence). CDR3 sequence: CASRNRTGAHTDTQYF. CDR3 coding DNA: TGTGCCAGTAGGAATCGGACAGGGGCACACACAGATACGCAGTATTTT.

This chain uses TRBV4-3 with TRBJ2-5; TRBD2 matches 7 bases. Per germline, CDR1 LGHNA and CDR2 YSLEER. V trimming: 1 base; J trimming: 3 bases; junction bases outside the gene matches: 11. The CDR3 is made up of 17 amino acids. CDR3: CASSQGAASGGEETQYF. The CDR3 DNA follows: TGCGCCAGCAGCCAAGGTGCGGCTAGCGGAGGGGAAGAGACCCAGTACTTC.

The V call is TRBV7-3, the J call TRBJ2-1, with 9 nucleotides matching TRBD2. J gave up 4 bases and V 2 bases, and 3 bases lay outside the gene matches. Germline V CDR1 and CDR2: SGHTA, FQGTGA. This CDR3 spans 15 amino acids. Here the CDR3 reads CASSLLAGGYNEQFF. In DNA form, the CDR3 reads TGTGCCAGCAGCTTACTCGCGGGAGGGTACAATGAGCAGTTCTTC.

The chain combines TRBV19 with TRBJ2-2, with TRBD2 identical over 9 bases. The V gene end was trimmed by 6 bases and the J gene end by 5 bases; junction bases not matched to a gene: 22. Germline V gene lookup returns CDR1 LNHDA and CDR2 SQIVND (reference sequence). The CDR3 consists of 20 residues. CDR3 DNA sequence: TGTGCCAGTAGCCTACAGGTCCCCGGGGCGGGAGGGCCAAGAACCGGGGAGCTGTTTTTT. It translates to CASSLQVPGAGGPRTGELFF.